Listed below are T cell receptor beta chains from one sample, sequenced in a study of radiation and T cells in renal cell carcinoma. Profiling relied on immunoSEQ multiplex PCR, and the TCRdb table lists in-frame clones only, not all of them. The sample consists of 80,000 or so clones, 80% to 90% of them appearing once. Sequences were derived from blood, sampled from a patient whose treatment included radiotherapy and nephrectomy. All receptors come from a woman between 65 and 79 years old with renal cell carcinoma. CDR3s include the opening cysteine and the closing phenylalanine or tryptophan. The D gene is left open where the match is weak. Clone size, where shown, is once, few, many, or a class for clones that have expanded.

abundance: -; d_gene: -; j_gene: TRBJ1-1; v_gene: TRBV6-1; CDR3nt: TGTGCCAGCGGCGGACGAGACCCGAACACTGAAGCTTTCTTT; CDR3aa: CASGGRDPNTEAFF
abundance: -; d_gene: -; j_gene: TRBJ2-6; v_gene: TRBV6-5; CDR3nt: TGTGCCAGCAGTTACCTGGGGGCCAACGTCCTGACTTTC; CDR3aa: CASSYLGANVLTF
abundance: -; d_gene: -; j_gene: TRBJ2-3; v_gene: TRBV7-6; CDR3nt: TGTGCCAGCAGCTTAGGAGGACGGGCTAGCACAGATACGCAGTATTTT; CDR3aa: CASSLGGRASTDTQYF
abundance: -; d_gene: -; j_gene: TRBJ2-4; v_gene: TRBV29-1; CDR3nt: TGCAGCGTTGAAATATTTTCCGGGGGAAACATTCAGTACTTC; CDR3aa: CSVEIFSGGNIQYF
abundance: -; d_gene: -; j_gene: TRBJ1-1; v_gene: TRBV11-3; CDR3nt: TGTGCCAGCAGCCCCCCAGGCAGGTCTCTTTTGCGGAACACTGAAGCTTTCTTT; CDR3aa: CASSPPGRSLLRNTEAFF
abundance: -; d_gene: -; j_gene: TRBJ2-4; v_gene: TRBV7-8; CDR3nt: TGTGCCAGCAGCTTAGCTGTGGGGGCCAAAAACATTCAGTACTTC; CDR3aa: CASSLAVGAKNIQYF
abundance: few; d_gene: -; j_gene: TRBJ2-1; v_gene: TRBV6-6; CDR3nt: TGTGCCAGCAGTCACCAGAGCGATGAGCAGTTCTTC; CDR3aa: CASSHQSDEQFF
abundance: few; d_gene: -; j_gene: TRBJ1-1; v_gene: TRBV18; CDR3nt: TGTGCCAGCTCACCGCTACCCCTCGCTAACACGAACACTGAAGCTTTCTTT; CDR3aa: CASSPLPLANTNTEAFF
abundance: -; d_gene: -; j_gene: TRBJ2-3; v_gene: TRBV9; CDR3nt: TGTGCCAGCAGCGTAGCTAGTGATCCAGCAGATACGCAGTATTTT; CDR3aa: CASSVASDPADTQYF
abundance: -; d_gene: -; j_gene: TRBJ1-1; v_gene: TRBV13; CDR3nt: TGTGCCAGCAGTCCGAGGGGGATGAACACTGAAGCTTTCTTT; CDR3aa: CASSPRGMNTEAFF
abundance: -; d_gene: -; j_gene: TRBJ1-1; v_gene: TRBV19; CDR3nt: TGTGCCAGTAGTATAGATCTATTCTCGAACACTGAAGCTTTCTTT; CDR3aa: CASSIDLFSNTEAFF
abundance: -; d_gene: -; j_gene: TRBJ1-1; v_gene: TRBV27; CDR3nt: TGTGCCAGCAGTTTTTCCGGCCGTGAAGCTTTCTTT; CDR3aa: CASSFSGREAFF
abundance: few; d_gene: -; j_gene: TRBJ1-1; v_gene: TRBV5-5; CDR3nt: TGTGCCAGCAGCTTGAGCGTAAGGACGGGGGGGACTGAAGCTTTCTTT; CDR3aa: CASSLSVRTGGTEAFF
abundance: -; d_gene: -; j_gene: TRBJ1-1; v_gene: TRBV19; CDR3nt: TGTGCCAGTAGTGAAGCTCTCAACACTGAAGCTTTCTTT; CDR3aa: CASSEALNTEAFF
abundance: -; d_gene: TRBD2; j_gene: TRBJ2-5; v_gene: TRBV4-1; CDR3nt: TGCGCCAGCAGCCAAGATCTAAGTGCGGGGGGCTACCAAGAGACCCAGTACTTC; CDR3aa: CASSQDLSAGGYQETQYF
abundance: few; d_gene: TRBD1; j_gene: TRBJ1-1; v_gene: TRBV19; CDR3nt: TGTGCCAGTAGTATCGGGAGACAGGGAGTTTTCGAAGCTTTCTTT; CDR3aa: CASSIGRQGVFEAFF
abundance: -; d_gene: -; j_gene: TRBJ1-1; v_gene: TRBV4-3; CDR3nt: TGCGCCAGCAGCCCCTTGGGGGGCTTTGAAGCTTTCTTT; CDR3aa: CASSPLGGFEAFF
abundance: -; d_gene: -; j_gene: TRBJ2-2; v_gene: TRBV5-4; CDR3nt: TGTGCCAGCAGCCGTAGTACAGGGCAAGCCGGGGAGCTGTTTTTT; CDR3aa: CASSRSTGQAGELFF